This TCR beta chain is from a study of blood T cell repertoires in COVID-19. Study in general: Acute and convalescent COVID-19 specimens originated in the United States, Italy and Spain. The analysed material was cDNA or gDNA that came from T cells, B-cell-depleted T cells, or PBMCs.

Using immunoSEQ multiplex PCR, the repertoire was profiled, and TCRdb retains in-frame clones only, with some absent. The data show about 120,000 clones, with 88% seen just once and more than 1.5% held by the top ten. This CDR3 has 13 residues. J was trimmed by 7 bases and V by 4 bases; bases with no gene match: 5. The V gene's germline CDR1 is SGHRS and CDR2 YFSETQ. The chain employs TRBV5-1 and TRBJ1-2, with 9 positions matching TRBD1. The sequenced sample was peripheral blood. The sequence was obtained from a human donor in a cohort sampled during active COVID-19. CDR3 loop: CASSGGTGLGYTF. CDR3 nucleotides: TGCGCCAGCAGCGGCGGGACAGGGCTTGGCTACACCTTC.